These 7 T cell receptor beta chains originate from one sample sequenced in a study of shared clonotypes between healthy human individuals. Method: immunoSEQ multiplex PCR; TCRdb's copy keeps in-frame clones and lacks some. The sample carries about 2.5 million clones, about 90% recorded once. The sequencing input was naive CD4+ T cells from PBMCs. Described subset: CD45RA+ positively selected. Receptors were obtained from a man younger than 30 in good health. Some clones in this sample may be carry-over from other donors' samples.

The genes are TRBV29-1 and TRBJ2-5; no definite D call. This CDR3 has 11 amino acids. Trimming took 4 bases from V and 3 from J, leaving 6 bases between them. In germline, CDR1 is SQVTM, CDR2 ANQGSEA. The CDR3 coding sequence is TGCAGCGTTGGGTGGGAAGAGACCCAGTACTTC. Protein product: CSVGWEETQYF.

This sequence joins TRBV27 and TRBJ2-3; D gene ambiguous. V shed 3 bases and J shed 2 bases, with 9 bases lying between them. Germline V gene data show CDR1 as MNHEY and CDR2 as SMNVEV (reference sequence). This CDR3 comprises 14 residues. The CDR3 here is CASSLKDPTDTQYF. The DNA for the CDR3 is TGTGCCAGCAGTTTGAAAGACCCCACAGATACGCAGTATTTT.

The CDR3 here is CASSLAGYFGYTF. The CDR3 DNA reads TGTGCCAGCAGTTTAGCCGGTTACTTTGGCTACACCTTC. V and J are TRBV28 and TRBJ1-2; D unclear. V lost 2 bases to trimming and J lost 7 bases, with 11 bases between them. The CDR3 is 13 residues long. Germline V gene lookup returns CDR1 MDHEN and CDR2 SYDVKM.

V gene TRBV18 combines with J gene TRBJ2-2; D is perhaps TRBD1 (6 bases). Germline V gene lookup returns CDR1 KGHSH and CDR2 LQKENI. Trimming removed 1 base from V and 4 bases from J, with 22 bases in between. The CDR3 totals 19 residues. The CDR3 loop reads CASSPLFRGASVGTGELFF. CDR3 sequence (DNA): TGTGCCAGCTCACCACTGTTCAGGGGTGCGAGTGTGGGCACCGGGGAGCTGTTTTTT.

The V and J genes are TRBV4-3 and TRBJ2-7; D possibly corresponds to TRBD2 (6 bases). Per germline, CDR1 LGHNA and CDR2 YSLEER. V shed 3 bases and J shed 5 bases, with 20 bases lying between them. The CDR3 has 16 amino acids. The CDR3 loop reads CASSQGKGREDHEQYF. Here the CDR3 DNA reads TGCGCCAGCAGCCAGGGAAAGGGCAGGGAGGACCACGAGCAGTACTTC.

The chain combines TRBV19 with TRBJ1-3, with D unclear. V lost 9 bases and J lost 0, with 12 bases in between. The germline gives CDR1 LNHDA, CDR2 SQIVND (reference sequence). The CDR3 spans 14 residues. The CDR3 is CASRQPGSGNTIYF. CDR3 DNA: TGTGCCAGCCGCCAGCCGGGCTCTGGAAACACCATATATTTT. Combining the CDR3 with reference TRBV19 and TRBJ1-3 gives the whole variable domain DGGITQSPKYLFRKEGQNVTLSCEQNLNHDAMYWYRQDPGQGLRLIYYSQIVNDFQKGDIAEGYSVSREKKESFPLTVTSAQKNPTAFYLCASRQPGSGNTIYFGEGSWLTVV.

The chain is built from TRBV28 and TRBJ1-1; no reliable D call. Germline-derived CDR1 and CDR2 are MDHEN and SYDVKM. The CDR3 length is 13 residues. Between the trimmed V and J ends, which lost 3 bases and 11 bases, there was a span of 16 bases. In DNA, the CDR3 is TGTGCCAGCAGTTTGGGAGGGAAAAGGGTTGCTTTCTTT. It yields the protein CASSLGGKRVAFF.